Detailed here is one T cell receptor beta chain. Some clones are missing from TCRdb's copy, which holds only in-frame ones; the method was immunoSEQ multiplex PCR. The sample holds about 29,000 clones; roughly 90% are singletons and the top ten take 45% to 50%. This entry is derived from a study of lymphopenia after photon versus proton radiotherapy. Germline lookup yields CDR1 MNHNY and CDR2 SVGAGI (reference sequence). V shed 10 bases and J shed 6 bases, with 16 bases lying between them. The CDR3 sequence is 13 residues long. The TCR comes from a woman aged 55-69 years with cholangiocarcinoma. Some clones in this sample may be carry-over from other donors' samples. This specimen consisted of peripheral blood, obtained from a patient treated with proton-based radiotherapy. V is TRBV6-6 and J is TRBJ2-1; D tentatively fits TRBD1 or TRBD2 (5 bases each). Here the CDR3 reads CATSGTPGNEQFF. CDR3 nucleotides: TGTGCCACCTCCGGGACGCCTGGCAATGAGCAGTTCTTC.